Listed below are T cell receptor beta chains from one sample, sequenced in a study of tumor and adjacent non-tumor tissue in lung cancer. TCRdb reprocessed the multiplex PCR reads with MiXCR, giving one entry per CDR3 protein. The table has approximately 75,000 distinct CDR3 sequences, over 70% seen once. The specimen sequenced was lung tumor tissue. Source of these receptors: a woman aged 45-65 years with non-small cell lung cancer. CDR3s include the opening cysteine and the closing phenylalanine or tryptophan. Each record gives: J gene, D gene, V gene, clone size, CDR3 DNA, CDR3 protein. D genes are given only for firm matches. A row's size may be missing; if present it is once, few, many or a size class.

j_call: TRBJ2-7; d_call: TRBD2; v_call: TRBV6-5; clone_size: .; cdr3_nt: TGTGCCAGCAGCCATAGGGCTCTAGCGGGGGCCTACGAGCTTTACTTC; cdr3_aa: CASSHRALAGAYELYF
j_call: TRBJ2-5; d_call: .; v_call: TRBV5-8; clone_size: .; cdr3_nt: TGTGCCAGTCTCTCATCCCGACAAGAGAGCCAGTACTTC; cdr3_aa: CASLSSRQESQYF
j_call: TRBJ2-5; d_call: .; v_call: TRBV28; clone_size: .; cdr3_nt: TGTACCAGTAGTAACAGCTTGCCTGGGGAGACCCAGTACTTC; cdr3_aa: CTSSNSLPGETQYF
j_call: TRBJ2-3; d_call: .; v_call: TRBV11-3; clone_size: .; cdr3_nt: TGTGCCAGCAGCCCCAATGGGGGGGGCACAGATACGCAATATTTT; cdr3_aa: CASSPNGGGTDTQYF
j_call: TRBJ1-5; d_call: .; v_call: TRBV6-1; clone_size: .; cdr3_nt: TGTGCCAGCAGCCTCCCAATGGGCCTCGAGAATCAGCCCCAGCATTTT; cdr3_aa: CASSLPMGLENQPQHF
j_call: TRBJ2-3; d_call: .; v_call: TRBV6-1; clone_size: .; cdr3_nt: TGTGCCAGCAAGACTAGTGGGGTGACAGATACGCAGTATTTT; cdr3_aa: CASKTSGVTDTQYF
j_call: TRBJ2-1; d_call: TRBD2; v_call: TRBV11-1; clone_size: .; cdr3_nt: TGTGCCAGCAACTCAGGACTAGCGGAATGGTTGCAGTTCTTC; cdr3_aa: CASNSGLAEWLQFF
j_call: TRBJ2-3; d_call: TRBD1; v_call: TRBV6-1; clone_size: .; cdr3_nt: TGTGCCAGCAGTGGCACAGGGGGCCATGATATGCAGTATTTT; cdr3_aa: CASSGTGGHDMQYF
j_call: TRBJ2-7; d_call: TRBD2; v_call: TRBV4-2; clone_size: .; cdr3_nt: TGTGCCGGCAGCCACCCCCCTAGCGGGGACTCCTACGAACAGTACTTC; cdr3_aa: CAGSHPPSGDSYEQYF
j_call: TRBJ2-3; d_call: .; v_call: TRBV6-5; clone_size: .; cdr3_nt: TGTGCCAGCAGCGGCAGCCTCACAGATATGCAGTATTTT; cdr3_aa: CASSGSLTDMQYF
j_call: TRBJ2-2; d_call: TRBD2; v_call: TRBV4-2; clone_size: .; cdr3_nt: TGTGCCAGCGGCCAAGGGAGGGTAGCGCGAGTGAACACCGGGGAGCTGTTTTTT; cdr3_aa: CASGQGRVARVNTGELFF
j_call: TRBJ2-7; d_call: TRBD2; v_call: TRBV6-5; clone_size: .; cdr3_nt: TGTGCCAGCAGGAAACTAGCGGGAGCGGTCAGCGAGCAGTACTTC; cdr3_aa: CASRKLAGAVSEQYF
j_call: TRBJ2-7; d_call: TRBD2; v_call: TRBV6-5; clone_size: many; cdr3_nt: TGTGCCAGCAGTTACTCGATATACGGACTAGCGGGAGGGGGGCAGTACTTC; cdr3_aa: CASSYSIYGLAGGGQYF
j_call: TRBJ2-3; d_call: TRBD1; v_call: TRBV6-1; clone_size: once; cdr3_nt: TGTGCCAGCAATTCAGCTCCGGGACAGGGAACAGATATGCAGTATTTT; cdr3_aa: CASNSAPGQGTDMQYF
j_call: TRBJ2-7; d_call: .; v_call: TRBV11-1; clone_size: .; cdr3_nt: TGTGCCAGCAGCTTTCGGCAGGACTACGAGCAATACTTC; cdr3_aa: CASSFRQDYEQYF
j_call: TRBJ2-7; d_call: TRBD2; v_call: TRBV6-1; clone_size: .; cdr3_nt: TGTGCCAGCTTCTTAGCGGGAACCGACGAGCAGTACTTC; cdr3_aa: CASFLAGTDEQYF
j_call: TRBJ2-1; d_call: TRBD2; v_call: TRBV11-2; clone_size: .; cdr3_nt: TGTGCCGGTAGCCCAGGTGGGCTAGCGGGAGTAGGTGAGCAGTTCTTC; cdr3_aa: CAGSPGGLAGVGEQFF
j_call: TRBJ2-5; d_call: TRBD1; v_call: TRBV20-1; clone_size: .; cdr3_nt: TGCAGTACTAAGACAGGGGGCCGAGAGACACAGTACTTC; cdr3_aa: CSTKTGGRETQYF
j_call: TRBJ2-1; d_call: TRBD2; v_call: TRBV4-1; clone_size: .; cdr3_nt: TGCGCCAGCAGCCAACCACCGGGATTAGCGGGCAATGAGCACTTCTTC; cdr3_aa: CASSQPPGLAGNEHFF
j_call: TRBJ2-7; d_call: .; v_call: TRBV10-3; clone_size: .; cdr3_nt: TGTGCCATCAGCCAGGGGCCCCCCTACGAACAGTATTTC; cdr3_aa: CAISQGPPYEQYF
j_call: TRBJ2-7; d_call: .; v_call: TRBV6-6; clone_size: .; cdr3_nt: TGTGCCAGCAGTTACCCGTTCCAAGTGGGAGGTGATTACGAACAGTACTTC; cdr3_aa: CASSYPFQVGGDYEQYF
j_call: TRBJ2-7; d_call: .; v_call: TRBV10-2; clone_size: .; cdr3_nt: TGCGCCAGTGCGGGGCAGGGACGCTACGAGCAATACTTC; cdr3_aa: CASAGQGRYEQYF
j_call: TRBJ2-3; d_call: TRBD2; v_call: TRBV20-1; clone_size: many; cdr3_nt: TGCAGTGCACCCTCGTGGGTCGGGACTAGCGGCACAGATACGCAGTATTTT; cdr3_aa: CSAPSWVGTSGTDTQYF
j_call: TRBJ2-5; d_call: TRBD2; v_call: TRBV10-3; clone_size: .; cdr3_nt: TGTGTCATCAGTGGATCTAGCGGGAGGGCCCAAGAGACCCCGTACTTC; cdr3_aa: CVISGSSGRAQETPYF
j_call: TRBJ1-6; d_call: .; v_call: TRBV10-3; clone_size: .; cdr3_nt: TGTGCCATCAGTGGGAGCGGACGGGCGGATAATTCATCCCTCCACTTT; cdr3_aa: CAISGSGRADNSSLHF
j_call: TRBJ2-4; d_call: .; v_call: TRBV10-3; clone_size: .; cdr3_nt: TGTGCCATCAGTGTTGGGGGAGAGGGCATTCAGCATTTC; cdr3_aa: CAISVGGEGIQHF
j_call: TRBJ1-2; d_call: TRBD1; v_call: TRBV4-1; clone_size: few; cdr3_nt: TGCGCCAGCAGTCCCAAATGGACAGGGTACTGGCATGGCTACACCTTC; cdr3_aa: CASSPKWTGYWHGYTF
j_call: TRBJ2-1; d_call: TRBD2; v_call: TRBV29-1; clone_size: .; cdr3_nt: TGCATCGTGTGGACTAGCGGGTTTTACAATGAGCAGTTCTTC; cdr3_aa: CIVWTSGFYNEQFF
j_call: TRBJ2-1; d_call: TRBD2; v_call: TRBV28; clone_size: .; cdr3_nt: TGTGCCAGCAGTTTCGGACTAGCGTCCAATGAGCAGTTATTC; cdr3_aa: CASSFGLASNEQLF
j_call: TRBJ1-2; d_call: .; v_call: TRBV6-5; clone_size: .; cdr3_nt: TGTGCCAGCAGTTACTCCGGGAGAGCTCTTCATGGTTACACCTTC; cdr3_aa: CASSYSGRALHGYTF
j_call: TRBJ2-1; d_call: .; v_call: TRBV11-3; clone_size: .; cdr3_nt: TGTGCCAGCAGCTTAGTGGGCGACTCCTACAATGAGCAGTTCTTC; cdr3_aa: CASSLVGDSYNEQFF
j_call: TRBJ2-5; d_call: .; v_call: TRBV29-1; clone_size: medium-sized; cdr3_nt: TGCGTCGTACGGGAGACCCAGTACTTC; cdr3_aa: CVVRETQYF
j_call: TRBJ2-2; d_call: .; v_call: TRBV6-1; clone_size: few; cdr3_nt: TGTGCCAGCAATGGGACCCCTGATGGGGAGCTGTTCTTT; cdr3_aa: CASNGTPDGELFF
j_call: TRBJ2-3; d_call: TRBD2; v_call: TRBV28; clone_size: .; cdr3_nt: TGTGCCAGTAGTGCCCCTAGCGGCCTCACAGATACGCAGCATTTC; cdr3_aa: CASSAPSGLTDTQHF
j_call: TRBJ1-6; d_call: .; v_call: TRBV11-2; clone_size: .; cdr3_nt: TGTGCCAGCAGTTTAGACAGGAGTAATTCATCCCTCCACTTT; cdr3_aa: CASSLDRSNSSLHF
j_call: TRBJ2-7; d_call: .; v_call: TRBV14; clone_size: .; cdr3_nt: TGTGCCAGCAGCCATGAGGCAGGGATGCCCTACGAGCAGTATTTC; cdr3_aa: CASSHEAGMPYEQYF
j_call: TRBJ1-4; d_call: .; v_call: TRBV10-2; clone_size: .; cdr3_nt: TGCGCCAGCAGCCGACAAAATGAAAAACTGTTTTTT; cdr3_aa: CASSRQNEKLFF
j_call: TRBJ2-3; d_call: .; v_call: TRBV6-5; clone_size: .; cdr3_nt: TGTGCCAGCAGTTACTCCAGCCGGGACTCCCCCCAAACCACAGATACGCAGTATTTT; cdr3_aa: CASSYSSRDSPQTTDTQYF
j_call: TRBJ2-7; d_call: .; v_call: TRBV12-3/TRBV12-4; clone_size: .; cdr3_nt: TGTGCCAGCCGAGTAGGGCTATGGCAGTACTTC; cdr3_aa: CASRVGLWQYF
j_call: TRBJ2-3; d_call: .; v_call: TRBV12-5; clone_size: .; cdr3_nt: TGTGCTAGTGGCTTGGGCTCTCAGGGACACGGCATAGATACGCAGTATTTT; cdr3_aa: CASGLGSQGHGIDTQYF
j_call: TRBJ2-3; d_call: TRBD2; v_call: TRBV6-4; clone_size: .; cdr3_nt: TGTGCCAGCAGTGACTCCACGGGAGGAGTAGATACGCAGTATTTT; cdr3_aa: CASSDSTGGVDTQYF
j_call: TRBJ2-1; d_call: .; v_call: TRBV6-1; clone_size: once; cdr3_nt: TGTGCCAGTAATGAAGCGATCGGTCAGGGAAACAATGAGCAGTTCTTC; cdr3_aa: CASNEAIGQGNNEQFF
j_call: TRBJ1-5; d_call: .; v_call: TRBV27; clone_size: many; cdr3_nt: TGTGCCAGCAGTTCCCAGGGTAGCAATCAGCCCCAGCATTTT; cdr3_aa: CASSSQGSNQPQHF
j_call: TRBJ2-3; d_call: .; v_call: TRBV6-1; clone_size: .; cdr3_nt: TGTGCCAGCAGCCAGACTGGACTGGCCAGCGCGGATACGCAGTATTTT; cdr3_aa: CASSQTGLASADTQYF
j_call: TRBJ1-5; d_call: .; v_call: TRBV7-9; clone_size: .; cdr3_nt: TGTGCCTGCAGCTCGCAGGGATACAATCAGCCCCAGCATTTT; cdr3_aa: CACSSQGYNQPQHF
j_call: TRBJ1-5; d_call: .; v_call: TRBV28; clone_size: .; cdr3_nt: TGTGGTAGCACTATCCCCTCCGGGGGACAGCCCCAGCATTTT; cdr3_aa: CGSTIPSGGQPQHF
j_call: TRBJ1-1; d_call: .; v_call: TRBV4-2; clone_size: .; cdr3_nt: TGTGCCAGCAGGCAAGACGACACTTTTTGGGAAGCTTTCTTT; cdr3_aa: CASRQDDTFWEAFF
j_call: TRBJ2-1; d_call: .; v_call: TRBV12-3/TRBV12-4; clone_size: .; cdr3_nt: TGTGCCAGCAGTTGCGGGAATGATCAGTTCTTC; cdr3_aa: CASSCGNDQFF
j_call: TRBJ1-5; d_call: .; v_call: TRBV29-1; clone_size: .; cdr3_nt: TGCAGCGTGGGTCAGGGAGATCATCCCCAACATTTT; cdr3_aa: CSVGQGDHPQHF
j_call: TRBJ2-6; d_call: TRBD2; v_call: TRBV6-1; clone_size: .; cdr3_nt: TGTGCCAGCAGTGAACGGTTCGGGAGGGGGGCCAACGTCCTGACTTTC; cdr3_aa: CASSERFGRGANVLTF
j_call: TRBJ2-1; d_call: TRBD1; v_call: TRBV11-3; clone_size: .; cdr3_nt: TGTGCCAGCAATAACCGGGACAGCTCCTGCGATGAGCAGTTCTTC; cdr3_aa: CASNNRDSSCDEQFF
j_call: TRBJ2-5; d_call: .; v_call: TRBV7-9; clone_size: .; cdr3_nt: TGTGCCAGCAGCTTCGTGACACAAGAGACCCGGTACTTC; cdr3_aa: CASSFVTQETRYF
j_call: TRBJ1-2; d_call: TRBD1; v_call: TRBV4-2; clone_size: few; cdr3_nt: TGTGCCAGCAGTCAAGAGGGACAGGTCTATGGCTACACCTTC; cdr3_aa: CASSQEGQVYGYTF
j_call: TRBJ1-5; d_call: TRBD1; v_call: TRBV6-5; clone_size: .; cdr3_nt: TGTGCCAGCAATACAGGACAGGGAAATCAGCCCCAGCACTTT; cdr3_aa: CASNTGQGNQPQHF
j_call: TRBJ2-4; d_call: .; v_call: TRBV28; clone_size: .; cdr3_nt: TGTGCCAGCATTAACCTCAGGGACCCCTCGGCGATTCTAGCCAAAAACATTCAGTACTTC; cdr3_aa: CASINLRDPSAILAKNIQYF
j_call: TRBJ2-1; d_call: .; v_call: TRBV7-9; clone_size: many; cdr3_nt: TGTGCCAGCAGCCCCCTCCAAAGCTCCTACAATGAGCAGTTCTTC; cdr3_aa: CASSPLQSSYNEQFF
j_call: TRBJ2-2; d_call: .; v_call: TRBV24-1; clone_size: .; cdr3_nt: TGTGCCACCAGTGATTTGCCCCCAGTGAACACCGGGGAGCTGTTTTTT; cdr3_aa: CATSDLPPVNTGELFF